The clone carrying this TCR beta chain was seen ten or more times. No antigen is known for it. Original processing methods: ImmunoSEQ only sent back junction sequences with no quality scores, so filtering was done differently. Profiling relied on immunoSEQ multiplex PCR, and the TCRdb table lists in-frame clones only, not all of them. The D gene and trimming were derived from the DNA, and the V and J assignments and clone size from that table. This table holds roughly 500,000 clones, about four fifths found once. The unsorted samples had tens of millions of PBMCs used for genomic DNA. This specimen belongs to a study of shared clonotypes between healthy human individuals. Study context: In total, the donors were two women and a few men aged 18 to 49.

Germline V gene sequence: CDR1 SEHNR, CDR2 FQNEAQ (reference sequence). This CDR3 contains 18 residues. V shed 4 bases, J shed 4 bases, and the junction held 15 bases outside the gene matches. Overall study findings and caveats: Exclusively blood specimens were collected; tissue repertoires likely differ.

The receptor comes from a middle-aged woman in good health. Some clones in this sample may be carry-over from other donors' samples. Sequencing used PBMCs. The chain links TRBV7-9 to TRBJ2-5, with 10 bases lining up with TRBD2. CDR3 sequence: CASSSRQTRASGGETQYF. CDR3 DNA sequence: TGTGCCAGCAGCTCTAGACAAACCCGGGCTAGCGGGGGAGAGACCCAGTACTTC.